This passage covers 30 T cell receptor beta chains from one sample sequenced in a study of T-cell reconstitution after alpha-beta-depleted transplantation in children. Library preparation (for TCRbeta) was performed with unique molecular identifiers. TCRdb analysed the PCR reads with MiXCR anew, one entry per CDR3 protein. This sample has about 420,000 distinct CDR3 sequences; 15% to 20% occur once, and the top ten carry less than 30%. Sequenced material: PBMCs, mostly from graft donor cells, taken 360 days after TCRalphabeta/CD19-depleted stem cell transplant. These TCRs come from a boy under two years old who had a stem cell transplant for Wiskott-Aldrich syndrome, so the T cells may come from the graft donor.

This clonotype was seen ten or more times. This rearrangement joins TRBV3-1 to TRBJ2-7; D remains ambiguous. Germline CDR1 reads LGHDT; CDR2 reads YNNKEL (reference sequence). The CDR3 loop spans 12 amino acids. With 6 bases removed from V and 3 bases from J, the gap between germline ends came to 9 bases. The DNA for the CDR3 is TGTGCCAGCAGTCGACACCTCTACGAGCAGTACTTC. Encoded protein: CASSRHLYEQYF.

This clonotype has only a few counts. The chain couples TRBV7-8 to TRBJ2-1, with D tentatively TRBD2 (5 bases). Deletions cut 5 bases from V and 0 bases from J, with 23 bases between. Germline V gives CDR1 SGHVS, CDR2 FQNEAQ. This CDR3 has 19 residues. CDR3 sequence reads: CASSPMLIVVGSSYNEQFF. The CDR3 bases are TGTGCCAGCAGCCCTATGTTGATAGTGGTGGGGAGCTCCTACAATGAGCAGTTCTTC.

This clonotype was seen more than once but under ten times. This chain uses TRBV10-1 with TRBJ2-4; D gene unclear. Looked up from germline, CDR1 is WNHNN and CDR2 is SYGVQD (reference sequence). V was shortened by 4 bases and J by 0 bases, with 19 bases between the two germline ends. The CDR3 has 18 residues. As DNA, the CDR3 is TGCGCCAGCAGTGTAAGGTCAGATACGGCGCTAGCCAAAAACATTCAGTACTTC. Protein: CASSVRSDTALAKNIQYF.

This clonotype was detected a few times. The rearrangement joins TRBV5-1 to TRBJ2-1, with D maybe TRBD1 (5 bases). This CDR3 has 13 amino acids. The V gene's germline CDR1 is SGHRS and CDR2 YFSETQ. Trimming shortened V by 2 bases and J by 7 bases, and 10 bases separated the two germline ends. The CDR3 is CASSLPQGNEQFF. In DNA form, the CDR3 reads TGCGCCAGCAGCTTACCTCAGGGAAATGAGCAGTTCTTC.

This chain links TRBV3-1 with TRBJ2-5; TRBD1 matches 9 bases. Germline values: CDR1 LGHDT, CDR2 YNNKEL (reference sequence). The CDR3 is 15 amino acids. V was pared by 3 bases and J by 1 base, with 3 bases of the junction left unmatched. CDR3 region: CASSQRDRAQETQYF. CDR3 bases: TGTGCCAGCAGCCAGAGGGACAGGGCCCAAGAGACCCAGTACTTC.

The rearrangement links TRBV5-5 to TRBJ2-7, with 10 bases fitting TRBD2. The CDR3 extends over 15 amino acids. Germline V gives CDR1 SGHKS, CDR2 YYEKEE (reference sequence). Trimming cost V 2 bases and J 4 bases; bases outside gene matches: 6. CDR3: CASSLPGLAFYEQYF. The DNA for the CDR3 is TGTGCCAGCAGCTTACCGGGACTAGCGTTTTACGAGCAGTACTTC.

This clonotype was detected only a few times. The chain uses TRBV5-1 and TRBJ1-1; TRBD1 matches at 11 bases. Germline V gives CDR1 SGHRS, CDR2 YFSETQ. The J segment lost 0 bases and the V segment lost 7 bases, leaving 5 bases of the junction unmatched. This CDR3 is 15 amino acids long. CDR3 residues: CASHGQGAMNTEAFF. CDR3 nucleotide sequence: TGCGCCAGCCACGGACAGGGGGCTATGAACACTGAAGCTTTCTTT. The variable domain in full, completed from reference TRBV5-1 and TRBJ1-1, reads KAGVTQTPRYLIKTRGQQVTLSCSPISGHRSVSWYQQTPGQGLQFLFEYFSETQRNKGNFPGRFSGRQFSNSRSEMNVSTLELGDSALYLCASHGQGAMNTEAFFGQGTRLTVV.

The J gene is TRBJ2-2, the V gene TRBV11-2; 9 nucleotides align to TRBD2. The trim removed 3 bases at V and 7 bases at J, leaving 6 bases unmatched. Per the germline V gene, CDR1 is SGHAT and CDR2 is FQNNGV. CDR3 length: 15 residues. The CDR3 spells CASSFGAGGNGELFF. The CDR3 bases are TGTGCCAGCAGCTTCGGAGCGGGAGGAAACGGGGAGCTGTTTTTT.

This clonotype was detected a few times. The CDR3 nucleotides are TGCGCCAGCAGCCCAGGACAGGTTCAATACGAGCAGTACTTC. Translating gives CASSPGQVQYEQYF. The rearrangement joins TRBV5-1 to TRBJ2-7; 7 bases fit TRBD1. The CDR3 sequence is 14 residues long. V was pared by 4 bases and J by 4 bases, with 8 bases of the junction left unmatched. Germline assignment: CDR1 SGHRS and CDR2 YFSETQ.

This clonotype has only a few counts. The gene calls are TRBV11-2 and TRBJ2-7; the D is unclear. V dropped 1 base and J dropped 2 bases, with 12 bases sitting between them. The CDR3 runs to 15 residues. Germline V lookup: CDR1 SGHAT, CDR2 FQNNGV. CDR3 DNA: TGTGCCAGCAGCTTAGCAAAGGGCTTTCCCTACGAGCAGTACTTC. Its protein product is CASSLAKGFPYEQYF.

The V call is TRBV6-6, the J call TRBJ1-4; a possible D gene is TRBD1 (5 bases). The CDR3 extends over 12 amino acids. Trimming removed 2 bases at V and 8 bases at J, with 6 bases between. Per germline, CDR1 MNHNY and CDR2 SVGAGI (reference sequence). The CDR3 here is CASSYKGEKLFF. Here the CDR3 DNA reads TGTGCCAGCAGTTACAAGGGGGAAAAACTGTTTTTT.

A few counts support this clonotype. The CDR3 loop is CASNIGGAKNIQYF. CDR3 sequence (DNA): TGCGCCAGCAATATAGGGGGGGCCAAAAACATTCAGTACTTC. The chain is built from TRBV10-2 and TRBJ2-4, with D tentatively TRBD1 or TRBD2 (6 bases each). V shed 7 bases and J shed 1 base, with 11 bases lying between them. This CDR3 has 14 amino acids. Germline CDR1 WSHSY, CDR2 SAAADI.

The chain recombines TRBV7-2 with TRBJ1-5; D is unclear. The length of the CDR3 is 14 residues. Trimming stripped 1 base from V and 6 bases from J, with 10 bases between. CDR1 and CDR2 from the germline V gene are SGHTA and FQGNSA. As DNA, the CDR3 is TGTGCCAGCAGCTTAGATACGGTACCTCAGCCCCAGCATTTT. It is translated as CASSLDTVPQPQHF.

This clonotype occurred a few times. The chain joins TRBV29-1 to TRBJ2-3, with 9 bases fitting TRBD1. Germline V gene lookup returns CDR1 SQVTM and CDR2 ANQGSEA. With V trimmed by 6 bases and J by 2 bases, 6 bases remained unmatched. The CDR3 has 14 residues. The DNA of the CDR3 is TGCAGCGTGGGACAGGGAATTACCACAGATACGCAGTATTTT. Translation: CSVGQGITTDTQYF.

The sample holds many counts of this clonotype. J is TRBJ2-1 and V is TRBV3-1; D tentatively reads TRBD1 or TRBD2 (5 bases each). CDR1 and CDR2 (germline): LGHDT, YNNKEL (reference sequence). Trimming removed 0 bases at V and 3 bases at J, with 9 bases between. This CDR3 contains 15 residues. The CDR3 sequence: CASSQERGHYNEQFF. DNA of the CDR3: TGTGCCAGCAGCCAAGAGAGGGGCCACTACAATGAGCAGTTCTTC.

The V and J genes are TRBV5-1 and TRBJ2-4, with 8 bases fitting TRBD1. Germline V gives CDR1 SGHRS, CDR2 YFSETQ. The ends lost 0 bases at V and 4 bases at J; junction bases unmatched: 3. The length of the CDR3 is 15 residues. Here the CDR3 reads CASSLGQGNKNIQYF. CDR3 nucleotide sequence: TGCGCCAGCAGCTTGGGACAGGGGAATAAAAACATTCAGTACTTC.

This clonotype was counted many times. The J gene is TRBJ2-1, the V gene TRBV5-6; TRBD2 agrees at 10 bases. The CDR3 is 16 residues long. V lost 2 bases to trimming and J lost 7 bases; unmatched junction nucleotides: 9. CDR1 SGHDT and CDR2 YYEEEE come from the germline V gene. This CDR3 is CASSFFWSSGSNEQFF. Written as DNA, the CDR3 is TGTGCCAGCAGCTTCTTCTGGTCTAGCGGGAGTAATGAGCAGTTCTTC.

This clonotype was detected ten times or more. The rearrangement links TRBV12-3 or TRBV12-4 to TRBJ2-1; 7 nucleotides align to TRBD1. The CDR3 covers 15 residues. The ends lost 7 bases at V and 0 bases at J; junction bases unmatched: 6. CDR3 sequence: CASMKGASSYNEQFF. In DNA, the CDR3 is TGTGCCAGCATGAAGGGGGCAAGCTCCTACAATGAGCAGTTCTTC.

This clonotype came up many times. This rearrangement joins TRBV20-1 to TRBJ2-2; TRBD1 aligns across 11 bases. The CDR3 spans 14 residues. V trimming: 2 bases; J trimming: 6 bases; junction bases outside the gene matches: 2. Germline V CDR1 and CDR2: DFQATT, SNEGSKA (reference sequence). This chain's CDR3 is CSARRTGGPGELFF. DNA for the CDR3: TGCAGTGCTAGAAGGACAGGGGGCCCCGGGGAGCTGTTTTTT.

This sequence joins TRBV24-1 and TRBJ2-7; D possibly matches TRBD1 or TRBD2 (7 bases each). V shed 5 bases and J shed 3 bases, with 16 bases lying between them. The CDR3 loop spans 15 amino acids. Germline V lookup: CDR1 KGHDR, CDR2 SFDVKD. In DNA form, the CDR3 reads TGTGCCACCAGTGCAGGGGGACTATCCCGCTACGAGCAGTACTTC. Residues: CATSAGGLSRYEQYF.

V gene TRBV7-6 combines with J gene TRBJ2-2, with 7 bases aligning to TRBD2. CDR1 and CDR2 from the germline V gene are SGHVS and FNYEAQ. The CDR3 totals 14 residues. V dropped 2 bases and J dropped 8; count of bases not matched to a gene: 5. CDR3 in DNA: TGTGCCAGCAGCTTACGCGGGAGAGGAGGGGAGCTGTTTTTT. Its translation is CASSLRGRGGELFF.

The gene calls are TRBV11-2 and TRBJ2-3; 8 nucleotides line up with TRBD2. Germline V gene lookup returns CDR1 SGHAT and CDR2 FQNNGV. The CDR3 extends over 15 amino acids. The trim removed 1 base at V and 5 bases at J, leaving 5 bases unmatched. The CDR3 bases are TGTGCCAGCAGCTTAGCGGGGGGGCTGGTAGATACGCAGTATTTT. This gives the protein CASSLAGGLVDTQYF.

The V gene is TRBV29-1, the J gene TRBJ2-1; D may be TRBD2 (5 bases). In germline, CDR1 is SQVTM, CDR2 ANQGSEA. Trimming left V 4 bases short and J 4 bases short, with 14 bases between. The CDR3 contains 14 residues. The DNA of the CDR3 is TGCAGCGTTGTACAGCGGCAGGCTTACAATGAGCAGTTCTTC. Its translation is CSVVQRQAYNEQFF.

The chain combines TRBV7-6 with TRBJ2-5; the match to TRBD1 covers 8 bases. This CDR3 has 14 amino acids. The V and J ends lost 5 bases and 5 bases, in that order; junction bases with no gene match: 7. Germline V gene sequence: CDR1 SGHVS, CDR2 FNYEAQ. This CDR3 is CASSPTGAWETQYF. The CDR3 coding sequence is TGTGCCAGCAGCCCGACAGGGGCGTGGGAGACCCAGTACTTC.

This clonotype was recorded at least ten times. This rearrangement joins TRBV4-2 to TRBJ2-2; D gene unclear. Trimming pared 1 base from V and 6 bases from J, leaving 9 bases between. From germline, CDR1 is LGHNA and CDR2 YNFKEQ. This CDR3 is 14 amino acids long. The CDR3 region is CASSQVGKAGELFF. DNA of the CDR3: TGTGCCAGCAGCCAAGTAGGGAAGGCCGGGGAGCTGTTTTTT.

This clonotype was found many times. V and J are TRBV4-1 and TRBJ2-7; D unclear. Germline-derived CDR1 and CDR2 are MGHRA and YSYEKL. Between the trimmed V and J ends, which lost 1 base and 2 bases, there was a span of 6 bases. This CDR3 is 13 amino acids long. The CDR3 sequence is CASSQALTYEQYF. As DNA, the CDR3 is TGCGCCAGCAGCCAAGCCCTCACCTACGAGCAGTACTTC.

This chain links TRBV3-1 with TRBJ2-5, with TRBD2 matching over 7 bases. This CDR3 is built from 15 residues. Trimming at V came to 4 bases and at J to 0 bases, leaving 5 bases not matched to a gene. Germline V gives CDR1 LGHDT, CDR2 YNNKEL (reference sequence). The CDR3 region is CASSPGTTYQETQYF. In nucleotides, the CDR3 is TGTGCCAGCAGCCCCGGGACTACCTACCAAGAGACCCAGTACTTC.

This clonotype showed up just a few times. The genes are TRBV9 and TRBJ2-5; 7 bases match TRBD1. Germline values: CDR1 SGDLS, CDR2 YYNGEE. The V and J ends lost 4 bases and 1 base, in that order; junction bases with no gene match: 7. The CDR3 length is 15 residues. CDR3: CASSMWTGAQETQYF. In DNA form, the CDR3 reads TGTGCCAGCAGCATGTGGACAGGCGCCCAAGAGACCCAGTACTTC.

The table lists this clonotype with a few counts. The chain employs TRBV7-9 and TRBJ2-3; D not certain. CDR3 length: 15 amino acids. Between the trimmed V and J ends, which lost 4 bases and 2 bases, there was a span of 13 bases. CDR1 SEHNR and CDR2 FQNEAQ come from the germline V gene (reference sequence). DNA of the CDR3: TGTGCCAGCAGCTCAAGACCCGTCCTCACAGATACGCAGTATTTT. The encoded protein is CASSSRPVLTDTQYF.

The gene calls are TRBV12-3 or TRBV12-4 and TRBJ2-3, with D unresolved. The CDR3 covers 15 residues. Trimming removed 4 bases from V and 2 bases from J, with 13 bases in between. DNA for the CDR3: TGTGCCAGCAGTTATGAGCTTCGGAACACAGATACGCAGTATTTT. Protein product: CASSYELRNTDTQYF.